Following are 23 T cell receptor beta chains from one sample sequenced in a study of blood T cell repertoires in COVID-19. Using immunoSEQ multiplex PCR, the repertoire was profiled, and TCRdb retains in-frame clones only, with some absent. Of approximately 250,000 clones detected, roughly 84% appear once; the ten largest clones hold 1.5% to 1.9%. Material for sequencing was peripheral blood. The source is a woman aged 40-49 years who had recovered from COVID-19.

The CDR3 nucleotides are TGTGCCAGCACCGCAGGGACAGACTATTCACCCCTCCACTTT. Encoded protein: CASTAGTDYSPLHF. The chain uses TRBV28 and TRBJ1-6, with 7 bases matching TRBD1. Germline values: CDR1 MDHEN, CDR2 SYDVKM. The CDR3 contains 14 residues. V was clipped by 7 bases and J by 8 bases; unmatched bases: 8.

V gene TRBV30 combines with J gene TRBJ1-2, with a possible D match to TRBD1 (6 bases). Germline values: CDR1 GTSNPN, CDR2 SVGIG (reference sequence). Trimming took off 5 bases at V and 4 bases at J, with 11 bases between the two ends. The CDR3 totals 12 residues. CDR3: CAWVRDTYGYTF. The CDR3 DNA reads as TGTGCCTGGGTCCGGGACACCTATGGCTACACCTTC.

The rearrangement joins TRBV5-4 to TRBJ2-7; the match to TRBD2 covers 9 bases. Germline V gene sequence: CDR1 SGHNT, CDR2 YYREEE (reference sequence). The CDR3 is 16 amino acids. Trimming cost V 4 bases and J 2 bases; bases outside gene matches: 10. CDR3 nucleotide sequence: TGTGCCAGCAGCCCGGTTTTGGCTAGCGGGGCCTACGAGCAGTACTTC. Protein: CASSPVLASGAYEQYF. The entire variable domain, with the rest obtained from reference TRBV5-4 and TRBJ2-7, is as follows: ETGVTQSPTHLIKTRGQQVTLRCSSQSGHNTVSWYQQALGQGPQFIFQYYREEENGRGNFPPRFSGLQFPNYSSELNVNALELDDSALYLCASSPVLASGAYEQYFGPGTRLTVT.

The table lists this clone with a count of one. V and J are TRBV11-3 and TRBJ2-1; D perhaps matches TRBD1 (6 bases). The CDR3 extends over 15 amino acids. The V gene lost 4 bases and the J gene lost 2 bases, with 12 bases spanning the gap. Per germline, CDR1 SGHNT and CDR2 YENEEA. CDR3: CASSSYRDTYNEQFF. The CDR3 DNA follows: TGTGCCAGCAGCTCCTACCGGGACACCTACAATGAGCAGTTCTTC.

The chain uses TRBV2 and TRBJ2-5, with D unresolved. The CDR3 extends over 14 amino acids. The V end lost 0 bases, the J end lost 1 base, and 6 bases lay between the germline ends. Germline lookup yields CDR1 SNHLY and CDR2 FYNNEI. CDR3 loop: CASSEASSQETQYF. CDR3 coding DNA: TGTGCCAGCAGTGAAGCATCTAGCCAAGAGACCCAGTACTTC.

The rearrangement links TRBV6-5 to TRBJ2-6; unclear D gene. CDR3 length equals 14 residues. The V end lost 6 bases, the J end lost 2 bases, and 8 bases lay between the germline ends. Germline lookup yields CDR1 MNHEY and CDR2 SVGAGI. CDR3 nucleotides: TGTGCCAGCAGCCCCCTCCCTGGGGCCAACGTCCTGACTTTC. It is translated as CASSPLPGANVLTF.

This chain uses TRBV2 with TRBJ1-1; D is possibly TRBD1 (5 bases). V was shortened by 2 bases and J by 7 bases, with 11 bases between the two germline ends. The CDR3 runs to 13 residues. Germline V gene sequence: CDR1 SNHLY, CDR2 FYNNEI. The CDR3 sequence: CASSESGDGEAFF. DNA of the CDR3: TGTGCCAGCAGTGAAAGCGGGGACGGTGAAGCTTTCTTT.

In its sample, this clone was seen once. The sample carries other DNA sequences with the same CDR3. The rearrangement links TRBV16 to TRBJ1-1; 7 bases line up with TRBD1. V shed 4 bases and J 1 base; nucleotides not matched to a gene: 0. The length of the CDR3 is 13 residues. CDR1 and CDR2 (germline): KGHSY, FQNENV. The CDR3 spells CASSRQGNTEAFF. CDR3 bases: TGTGCCAGCAGCCGACAGGGGAACACTGAAGCTTTCTTT.

The gene calls are TRBV7-9 and TRBJ2-1; D may be TRBD2 (5 bases). Germline V gives CDR1 SEHNR, CDR2 FQNEAQ (reference sequence). The CDR3 runs 15 residues. The ends were cut back, 1 base at V and 1 base at J, with 8 bases in the middle. CDR3 sequence (DNA): TGTGCCAGCAGCTTAGATCGGGGATCCTACAATGAGCAGTTCTTC. Translating it yields CASSLDRGSYNEQFF.

The chain joins TRBV11-2 to TRBJ1-2, with D possibly being TRBD1 (5 bases). The CDR3 totals 13 residues. V was trimmed by 8 bases and J by 8 bases, leaving 18 bases between them. CDR1 and CDR2 from the germline V gene are SGHAT and FQNNGV. CDR3 region: CASQSQGSRGYTF. CDR3 bases: TGTGCCAGCCAAAGCCAGGGTTCCCGGGGCTACACCTTC.

V gene TRBV18 combines with J gene TRBJ2-3; TRBD2 agrees at 13 bases. The junction had 6 bases not matched to a gene; V was cut back by 5 bases and J by 7 bases. CDR1 and CDR2 from the germline V gene are KGHSH and LQKENI. The CDR3 consists of 15 residues. DNA of the CDR3: TGTGCCAGCTCATCGGGACTAGCGGGGATGAATACGCAGTATTTT. It is translated as CASSSGLAGMNTQYF.

The J gene is TRBJ1-1, the V gene TRBV18; D uncertain. The CDR3 is 14 amino acids. From germline, CDR1 is KGHSH and CDR2 LQKENI. V was cut by 8 bases and J by 7 bases, with 20 bases left in between. CDR3 sequence (DNA): TGTGCCAGCCGAAACCCGGGAGGCCGAGATGAAGCTTTCTTT. Translating it yields CASRNPGGRDEAFF. Combining the CDR3 with reference TRBV18 and TRBJ1-1 gives the whole variable domain NAGVMQNPRHLVRRRGQEARLRCSPMKGHSHVYWYRQLPEEGLKFMVYLQKENIIDESGMPKERFSAEFPKEGPSILRIQQVVRGDSAAYFCASRNPGGRDEAFFGQGTRLTVV.

The chain is built from TRBV5-5 and TRBJ1-2, with 9 bases lining up with TRBD1. J gave up 4 bases and V 4 bases, and 5 bases lay outside the gene matches. The CDR3 contains 14 residues. Germline assignment: CDR1 SGHKS and CDR2 YYEKEE (reference sequence). CDR3 residues: CASSLGQGTYGYTF. The DNA for the CDR3 is TGTGCCAGCAGCCTAGGACAGGGGACCTATGGCTACACCTTC.

The chain links TRBV12-3 or TRBV12-4 to TRBJ2-1; 8 bases are shared with TRBD1. This CDR3 has 13 amino acids. J was trimmed by 15 bases and V by 1 base; bases with no gene match: 8. CDR3 DNA: TGTGCCAGCAGTTTAGTGGCCGGGACAGGTCTGTTCTTC. This translates into CASSLVAGTGLFF.

The chain employs TRBV29-1 and TRBJ1-2; D possibly corresponds to TRBD1 (6 bases). Trimming removed 4 bases at V and 6 bases at J, with 9 bases between. There are 11 residues in the CDR3. Germline CDR1 reads SQVTM; CDR2 reads ANQGSEA. The CDR3 loop reads CSVAGAHGYTF. Here the CDR3 DNA reads TGCAGCGTTGCAGGGGCTCATGGCTACACCTTC.

The chain couples TRBV4-1 to TRBJ2-2, with 9 bases aligning to TRBD1. Trimming cost V 4 bases and J 4 bases; bases outside gene matches: 7. CDR1 MGHRA and CDR2 YSYEKL come from the germline V gene. The CDR3 length is 16 residues. The CDR3 coding sequence is TGCGCCAGCAGCCGCTCGGGACAGGGAATCACCGGGGAGCTGTTTTTT. Translated: CASSRSGQGITGELFF.

This chain joins TRBV28 and TRBJ2-1, with 10 bases fitting TRBD2. Germline-derived CDR1 and CDR2 are MDHEN and SYDVKM. V shed 3 bases, J shed 8 bases, and the junction held 7 bases outside the gene matches. The CDR3 spans 15 residues. The CDR3, as DNA: TGTGCCAGCAGTTTGATAAGCGGGGGGGCCGATGAGCAGTTCTTC. Amino acid sequence: CASSLISGGADEQFF.

The chain recombines TRBV30 with TRBJ2-7; D gene unclear. The CDR3 covers 12 residues. CDR1 and CDR2 from the germline V gene are GTSNPN and SVGIG (reference sequence). V was trimmed by 5 bases and J by 4 bases, leaving 12 bases between them. CDR3 in DNA: TGTGCCTGGGGTATTGCGAGTTACGAGCAGTACTTC. It codes for CAWGIASYEQYF.

J is TRBJ2-1 and V is TRBV5-1, with a tentative D call TRBD1 (5 bases). With 0 bases removed from V and 5 bases from J, the gap between germline ends came to 12 bases. The CDR3 length is 15 residues. Germline V lookup: CDR1 SGHRS, CDR2 YFSETQ. The CDR3 DNA reads TGCGCCAGCAGCTTGGGTGGCAGGGCGGACAATGAGCAGTTCTTC. This codes for CASSLGGRADNEQFF.

The rearrangement uses TRBV4-1 and TRBJ2-5; 7 positions agree with TRBD1. V gave up 1 base and J gave up 1 base; unmatched junction bases: 3. This CDR3 has 15 amino acids. Germline CDR1 MGHRA, CDR2 YSYEKL. CDR3 in amino acids: CASSQGTGPQETQYF. CDR3 bases: TGCGCCAGCAGCCAAGGGACAGGACCCCAAGAGACCCAGTACTTC.

A few counts support this clone. V is TRBV3-1 (or the pseudogene TRBV3-2) and J is TRBJ1-3; D unclear. Germline values: CDR1 LGHDT, CDR2 YNNKEL (reference sequence). This CDR3 has 16 amino acids. Trimming took 0 bases from V and 0 from J, leaving 9 bases between them. The CDR3 DNA sequence: TGTGCCAGCAGCCAAGAAGTACTGAGCTCTGGAAACACCATATATTTT. Its protein is CASSQEVLSSGNTIYF.

The chain couples TRBV6-1 to TRBJ1-2; 8 nucleotides match TRBD1. The V and J ends lost 4 bases and 0 bases, in that order; junction bases with no gene match: 7. The CDR3 loop spans 16 amino acids. CDR1 MNHNS and CDR2 SASEGT come from the germline V gene. This CDR3 is CASSARNRGSNYGYTF. CDR3 coding DNA: TGTGCCAGCAGTGCCCGCAACAGGGGGTCTAACTATGGCTACACCTTC.

The V call is TRBV2, the J call TRBJ1-6; TRBD1 matches at 10 bases. Trimming took 11 bases from V and 6 from J; bases not matched to a gene: 7. The CDR3 contains 14 residues. Germline CDR1 is SNHLY and CDR2 is FYNNEI. CDR3 bases: TGTGCCGGCTCCGGGACAGGGGTTAATTCACCCCTCCACTTT. Its protein product is CAGSGTGVNSPLHF.